This TCR beta chain came from a study of CD8+ T cells in alopecia areata (dated by TCRdb to between 2017 and 2018). The study in broad terms: The treated patients took part in an open-label pilot trial in which moderate-to-severe alopecia areata was treated with oral tofacitinib at 5 to 10 mg twice daily. Tofacitinib was administered for 6 to 18 months, and 6 months of follow-up off drug were then conducted to assess delayed response and recurrence. For the treated patients, the SALT score, which quantifies what percentage of scalp surface area is affected, served as the measure of disease severity. High-throughput TCRbeta sequencing was used to examine T cell clonal expansion in alopecia areata in both the C3H/HeJ mouse model and human patients. On the human side, TCRbeta sequencing was run on scalp tissue and on sorted CD4+ and CD8+ peripheral blood T cells from healthy controls and from alopecia areata patients with either patchy or totalis/universalis disease. Biopsies were taken from tofacitinib-treated patients at baseline and again at 4 and 24 weeks into treatment, and several of those patients also had a later scalp biopsy. Scalp clonality was compared among normal scalp (n=4), patchy alopecia areata scalp (n=8), and alopecia totalis/universalis scalp (n=8). RNA was obtained with the PAXgene miRNA kit for fixed scalp, the miRNeasy kit for PBMCs, and the RNeasy kit for mouse skin. TCRbeta CDR3 regions were amplified by immunoSEQ multiplex PCR using 35 Vbeta forward and 13 Jbeta reverse primers. Points the paper makes about the study in general: Because the treated cohort was small and included a single nonresponder, larger studies are needed to assess links between baseline CD8+ expansion and response. Resident alphabeta T cells in normal human skin are also sequenced, complicating scalp TCR repertoire analysis, unlike mouse skin dominated by gammadelta T cells. Tofacitinib significantly decreased scalp clonality and the number of expanded CD8+ clones among the top 100 scalp clones. Shared TCR sequences between patients were less evident than in mice, which may be partly attributable to HLA diversity in the patient population. During tofacitinib treatment, many expanded lesional clones remained in scalp and blood, and this persistence may partly explain relapse after treatment is stopped. Compared with normal scalp, lesional scalp had higher clonality and more expanded CD8+ clones, particularly in alopecia totalis/universalis, a pattern that suggests antigenic drive.

V is cut by 3 bases and J by 3 bases, and the space between the germline ends is 6 bases. Reading the germline V gene gives CDR1 SGHAT and CDR2 FQNNGV. Including cysteine and phenylalanine, the CDR3 has 12 amino acids. Of all the DNA, just the CDR3 is kept, 36 bases in frame from base 1. Receptor amplification or capture employed the immunoSEQ multiplex PCR assay. RNA was extracted from all samples and reverse transcribed into cDNA, which served as template for TCR sequencing. First-strand cDNA was synthesized using SuperScript III with a 2:1 mix of oligo-dT and random hexamers. A synthetic immune receptor repertoire was used to assess amplification bias, and residual bias was removed computationally. Per the authors' processing: Raw reads were preprocessed to remove errors, and CDR3 was defined according to IMGT conventions as the region from the conserved cysteine to phenylalanine. Clonality was computed by normalizing Shannon entropy by log2 of the number of productive unique TCRs and subtracting the result from 1. Whether scalp clones were CD4 or CD8 was inferred by matching scalp TCRbeta sequences against CD4 and CD8 repertoires sorted from blood. Entries here come from immuneACCESS through TCRdb and include only in-frame sequences with V and J called. Some clones fail to appear in such tables; in the studies checked, an unresolved V gene covers under half of the shortfall, and the cause of the remainder is unknown. D and trimming were read from the DNA, whereas the V and J calls and clone size are those reported in that table. The sample table lists 150,000 to 200,000 clones, approximately 55% of them with a count of one. The ten largest clones take up about 10% of the sample.

The time point label of this sample denotes: about 25 weeks on oral tofacitinib. The treatment or condition label here, explained by the study, means: oral pan-JAK inhibitor, 5-10 mg twice daily. From alopecia areata patients, peripheral blood was collected along with lesional scalp punch biopsies. PBMCs were isolated by density centrifugation and stained for CD3, CD4 and CD8, and CD4+ and CD8+ T cells were sorted on a FACSAria. As for this clone: Its antigen specificity is not known. Within one base of it there is no much larger clone, and no base qualities were kept.

This receptor was obtained from a human donor with alopecia areata. Sequencing used CD8+ T cells sorted from blood, obtained at week 24, from a patient treated with tofacitinib. The V gene is TRBV11-2 and the J gene is TRBJ2-7; the D gene cannot be resolved reliably. CDR3 loop: CASSFNVYEQYF. DNA sequence: TGTGCCAGCAGCTTTAATGTCTACGAGCAGTACTTC.